This TCR beta chain was sequenced in a study of blood T cells in healthy people across ages. Study as a whole: Per every two T cells, about one barcoded beta molecule was captured by template switching.

V shed 7 bases and J shed 2 bases, with 16 bases lying between them. CDR3 length: 15 amino acids. Germline V gives CDR1 SEHNR, CDR2 FQNEAQ (reference sequence). A second PCR of 7 to 11 cycles used a sample-barcoded 5' primer and a J-beta primer mix. One entry per CDR3 protein, called by TCRdb with MiXCR from the 5' RACE reads. This sample has approximately 600,000 distinct CDR3 sequences, with approximately 59% found just once. The source is a man in his 60s in good health. This sequence joins TRBV7-9 and TRBJ2-3, with a tentative D call TRBD1 (5 bases). Sequencing was carried out using blood. The CDR3 is CASIPMDTYTDTQYF. The DNA for the CDR3 is TGTGCCAGCATCCCAATGGACACGTACACAGATACGCAGTATTTT.